What follows is one T cell receptor beta chain and its context. With 1 base clipped from V and 4 bases from J, the junction kept 12 bases outside the gene matches. The CDR3 is 18 amino acids. CDR1 is MGHRA, CDR2 YSYEKL, per germline. This specimen comes from a study of OX40 agonist ivuxolimab in advanced cancers. In the study overall: Of mixed ages from about 23 to 85 and averaging about 56 years, the group was around 78% male.

Sequenced by immunoSEQ multiplex PCR; TCRdb stores in-frame clones only, minus some. This table has some 45,000 clones, around 88% appearing once. V and J are TRBV4-1 and TRBJ2-3, with 9 bases identical to TRBD2. The receptor comes from an adult with an advanced solid tumor such as melanoma, head and neck, liver or kidney cancer. The sequencing here drew on CD4+ or CD8+ T cells sorted from blood, taken in a trial of the OX40 agonist ivuxolimab. The CDR3 nucleotides read TGCGCCAGCAGCCAAGTTAATAGCGGGGGTTCTAGGGCAGATACGCAGTATTTT. Translating it yields CASSQVNSGGSRADTQYF.